One sample yielded the 6 T cell receptor beta chains listed below, sequenced in a study of T cell responses to AZD1222 COVID-19 vaccine. TCRdb keeps only in-frame clones here, not all; method: immunoSEQ multiplex PCR. The sample has 130,000 to 150,000 clones; around 89% are singletons. The starting material was peripheral blood, obtained on day 0 of AZD1222 vaccination. The receptors here all came from an adult in good health.

The rearrangement joins TRBV5-1 to TRBJ2-1, with TRBD1 identical over 7 bases. The length of the CDR3 is 15 residues. With V trimmed by 2 bases and J by 6 bases, 8 bases remained unmatched. Per the germline V gene, CDR1 is SGHRS and CDR2 is YFSETQ. The CDR3 is CASSLGGQGSNEQFF. The CDR3 nucleotides are TGCGCCAGCAGCTTAGGGGGCCAGGGGTCCAATGAGCAGTTCTTC.

V is TRBV19 and J is TRBJ1-5; 8 nucleotides agree with TRBD1. V lost 8 bases and J lost 2; bases outside the gene matches: 11. The length of the CDR3 is 16 residues. Looked up from germline, CDR1 is LNHDA and CDR2 is SQIVND (reference sequence). Here the CDR3 DNA reads TGTGCCAGTCAAGGGGCAGGGGGCAGAGGCAATCAGCCCCAGCATTTT. This codes for CASQGAGGRGNQPQHF.

The chain has TRBV11-3 and TRBJ2-2, with D possibly being TRBD1 or TRBD2 (5 bases each). The CDR3 totals 15 residues. Trimming left V 5 bases short and J 2 bases short, with 12 bases between. Germline lookup yields CDR1 SGHNT and CDR2 YENEEA. The CDR3 region is CASSAGAINTGELFF. For the CDR3, the DNA is TGTGCCAGCAGCGCCGGGGCAATCAACACCGGGGAGCTGTTTTTT.

The chain combines TRBV27 with TRBJ2-1; 8 bases agree with TRBD2. With V trimmed by 1 base and J by 4 bases, 6 bases remained unmatched. Per germline, CDR1 MNHEY and CDR2 SMNVEV (reference sequence). CDR3 length: 16 residues. CDR3 sequence: CASSLYLAGLYNEQFF. The DNA of the CDR3 is TGTGCCAGCAGTTTATACCTAGCGGGCCTTTACAATGAGCAGTTCTTC.

The chain employs TRBV7-2 and TRBJ1-2; possible D gene TRBD1, 6 bases. The V and J ends lost 6 bases and 0 bases respectively, with 8 bases between them. The CDR3 is 13 residues long. Per germline, CDR1 SGHTA and CDR2 FQGNSA. CDR3 protein: CASSSGANYGYTF. CDR3 sequence (DNA): TGTGCCAGCAGTTCAGGGGCTAACTATGGCTACACCTTC. The variable domain in full, with the rest retrieved from reference TRBV7-2 and TRBJ1-2, is GAGVSQSPSNKVTEKGKDVELRCDPISGHTALYWYRQSLGQGLEFLIYFQGNSAPDKSGLPSDRFSAERTGGSVSTLTIQRTQQEDSAVYLCASSSGANYGYTFGSGTRLTVV.

The chain joins TRBV3-1 (or the pseudogene TRBV3-2) to TRBJ2-2, with D possibly matching TRBD2 (6 bases). The germline gives CDR1 LGHDT, CDR2 YNNKEL (reference sequence). This CDR3 has 14 residues. Trimming removed 2 bases at V and 5 bases at J, with 9 bases between. The CDR3 loop is CASSQPRGTGELFF. CDR3 sequence (DNA): TGTGCCAGCAGCCAACCCCGGGGGACCGGGGAGCTGTTTTTT.